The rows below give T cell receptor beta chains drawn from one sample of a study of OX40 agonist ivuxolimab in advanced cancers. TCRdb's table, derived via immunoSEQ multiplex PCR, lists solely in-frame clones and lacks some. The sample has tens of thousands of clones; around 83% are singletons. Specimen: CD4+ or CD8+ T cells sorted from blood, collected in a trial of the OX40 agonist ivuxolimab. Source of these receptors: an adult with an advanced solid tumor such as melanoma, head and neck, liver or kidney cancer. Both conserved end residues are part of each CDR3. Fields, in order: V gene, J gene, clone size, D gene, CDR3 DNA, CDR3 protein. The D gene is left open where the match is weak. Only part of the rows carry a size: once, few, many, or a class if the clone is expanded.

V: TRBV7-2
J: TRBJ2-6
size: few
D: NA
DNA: TGTGCCAGCAGCTCACGGACAGCCTCTGGGGCCAACGTCCTGACTTTC
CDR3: CASSSRTASGANVLTF

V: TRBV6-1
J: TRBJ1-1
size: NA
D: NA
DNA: TGTGCCAGCAGTGAAAGGGTGCCAAACACTGAAGCTTTCTTT
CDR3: CASSERVPNTEAFF

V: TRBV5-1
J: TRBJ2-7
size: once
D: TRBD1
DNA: TGCGCCAGCAGCCAAACGCGGACAGGGCTCTACGAGCAGTACTTC
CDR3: CASSQTRTGLYEQYF

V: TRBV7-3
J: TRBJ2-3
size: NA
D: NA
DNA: TGTGCCAGCAGCTTAACCCCGCCTAATACGCAGTATTTT
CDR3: CASSLTPPNTQYF

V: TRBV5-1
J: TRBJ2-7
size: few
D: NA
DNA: TGCGCCAGCAGCCCTAATCAATACGAGCAGTACTTC
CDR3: CASSPNQYEQYF

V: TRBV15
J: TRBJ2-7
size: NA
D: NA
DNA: TGTGCCACCAGCAGAGACCAGGGTTTCTACGAGCAGTACTTC
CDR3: CATSRDQGFYEQYF

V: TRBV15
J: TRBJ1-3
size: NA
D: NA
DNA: TGTGCCACCAGTAGGGACTTAAGCTCTGGAAACACCATATATTTT
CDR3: CATSRDLSSGNTIYF

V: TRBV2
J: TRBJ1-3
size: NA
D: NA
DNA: TGTGCCAGCCGGGACATCGGGACTGGAAACACCATATATTTT
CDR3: CASRDIGTGNTIYF

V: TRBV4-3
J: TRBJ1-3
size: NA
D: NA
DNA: TGCGCCAGCAGCCCCATGCTATCTGGAAACACCATATATTTT
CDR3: CASSPMLSGNTIYF

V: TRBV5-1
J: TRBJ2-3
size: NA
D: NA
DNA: TGCGCCAGCAGTCAGAACCCCACGACAGATACGCAGTATTTT
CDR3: CASSQNPTTDTQYF

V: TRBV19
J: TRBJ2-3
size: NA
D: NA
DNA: TGTGCCAGTAGCGACTCAACGGGATCAGATACGCAGTATTTT
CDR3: CASSDSTGSDTQYF

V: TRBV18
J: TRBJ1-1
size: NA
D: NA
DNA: TGTGCCAGCTCACCCCTTGGGGGGACCACTGAAGCTTTCTTT
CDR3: CASSPLGGTTEAFF

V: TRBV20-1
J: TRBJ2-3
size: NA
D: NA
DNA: TGCAGTGCAAGAAACCCAGATACGCAGTATTTT
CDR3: CSARNPDTQYF

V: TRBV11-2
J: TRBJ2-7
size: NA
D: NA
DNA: TGTGCCAGCAGCTCTTCGGGGACATCTTCCTACGAGCAGTACTTC
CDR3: CASSSSGTSSYEQYF

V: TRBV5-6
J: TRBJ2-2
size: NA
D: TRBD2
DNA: TGTGCCAGCCTATCCCGAGGGCTAGCGGGGGGCGAGAACACCGGGGAGCTGTTTTTT
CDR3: CASLSRGLAGGENTGELFF

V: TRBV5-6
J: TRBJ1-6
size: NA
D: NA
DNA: TGTGCCAGCAGCTTGGCCAACCGAAATCGCTATAATTCACCCCTCCACTTT
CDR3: CASSLANRNRYNSPLHF

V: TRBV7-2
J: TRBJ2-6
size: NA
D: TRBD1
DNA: TGTGCCAGCACCTGGGACAGGCCCAGCTCTGGGGCCAACGTCCTGACTTTC
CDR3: CASTWDRPSSGANVLTF

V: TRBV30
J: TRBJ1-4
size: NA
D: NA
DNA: TGTGCCTGGAGTCTACTAGGGGGATTTGCAACTAATGAAAAACTGTTTTTT
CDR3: CAWSLLGGFATNEKLFF

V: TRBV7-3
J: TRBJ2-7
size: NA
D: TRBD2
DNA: TGTGCCAGCAGCTTAGCGGGGGGGCGTGACGAGCAGTACTTC
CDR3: CASSLAGGRDEQYF

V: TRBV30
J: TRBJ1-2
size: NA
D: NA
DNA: TGTGCCTGGAGCCCGGTGGGGTCCGACTATGGCTACACCTTC
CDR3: CAWSPVGSDYGYTF

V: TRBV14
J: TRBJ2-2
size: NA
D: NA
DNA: TGTGCCAGCAGACGGGGCGGGGTGCACACCGGGGAGCTGTTTTTT
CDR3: CASRRGGVHTGELFF

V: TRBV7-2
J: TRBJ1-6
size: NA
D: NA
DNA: TGTGCCAGCAGCTTAGAGCCTAGCGGTAATTCACCCCTCCACTTT
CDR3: CASSLEPSGNSPLHF

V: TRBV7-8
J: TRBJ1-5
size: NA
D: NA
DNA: TGTGCCAGCAGCCCAGGAGTGGGCCTTCCTAATAGCAATCAGCCCCAGCATTTT
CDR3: CASSPGVGLPNSNQPQHF

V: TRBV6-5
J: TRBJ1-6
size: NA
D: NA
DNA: TGTGCCAGCAGAGAGGGAGAAAGGCCCCTCCACTTT
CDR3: CASREGERPLHF

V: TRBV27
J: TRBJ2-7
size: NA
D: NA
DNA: TGTGCCAGCGGTCAGGGGCGTCGCGAGCAGTACTTC
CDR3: CASGQGRREQYF

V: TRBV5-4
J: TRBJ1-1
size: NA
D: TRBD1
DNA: TGTGCCAGCAGCCTAACGGACAGGGACACTGAAGCTTTCTTT
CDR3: CASSLTDRDTEAFF

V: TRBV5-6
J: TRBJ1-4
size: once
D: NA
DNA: TGTGCCAGCAGCTTGCGACAAGTCGGGGAAAAACTGTTTTTT
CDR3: CASSLRQVGEKLFF

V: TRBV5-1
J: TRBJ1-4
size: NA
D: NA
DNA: TGCGCCAGCAGCTTGGCCGGGAGGGAGGAAAAACTGTTTTTT
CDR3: CASSLAGREEKLFF

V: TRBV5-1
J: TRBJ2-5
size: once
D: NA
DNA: TGCGCCAGCAGCGTAAGGGGCAGGGAGACCCAGTACTTC
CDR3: CASSVRGRETQYF

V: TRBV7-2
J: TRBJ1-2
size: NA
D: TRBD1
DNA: TGTGCCAGCAGCTTGAACCCCGGGACAGGGGGCGGCTACACCTTC
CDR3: CASSLNPGTGGGYTF

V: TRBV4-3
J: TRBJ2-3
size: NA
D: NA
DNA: TGCGCCAGCAGCCAAGCTAACACAGATACGCAGTATTTT
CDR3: CASSQANTDTQYF

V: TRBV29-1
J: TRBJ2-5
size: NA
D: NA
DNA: TGCAGCGGCTGGGGTTCTGGAGAGACCCAGTACTTC
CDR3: CSGWGSGETQYF

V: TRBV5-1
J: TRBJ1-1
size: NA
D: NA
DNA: TGCGCCAGCAGCTTCTCGTCGGGCTCGAACACTGAAGCTTTCTTT
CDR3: CASSFSSGSNTEAFF

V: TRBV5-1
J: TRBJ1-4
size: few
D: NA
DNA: TGCGCCAGCAGCTTGGTTGGGGTCGGTGAAAAACTGTTTTTT
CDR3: CASSLVGVGEKLFF

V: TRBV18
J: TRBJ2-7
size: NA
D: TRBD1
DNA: TGTGCCAGCTCACCCCGGGACAGGCCCCACGAGCAGTACTTC
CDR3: CASSPRDRPHEQYF

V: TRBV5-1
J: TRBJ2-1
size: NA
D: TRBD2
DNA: TGCGCCAGCAGCCCGGGGGAGGGTTCCTACAATGAGCAGTTCTTC
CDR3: CASSPGEGSYNEQFF

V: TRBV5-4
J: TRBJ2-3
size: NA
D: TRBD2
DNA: TGTGCCAGCAGCTCCGGGGGGGCCGAAGATACGCAGTATTTT
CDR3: CASSSGGAEDTQYF

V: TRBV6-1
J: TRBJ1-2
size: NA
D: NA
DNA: TGTGCCAGCAGTGCCCCAGGGACGAACAACTATGGCTACACCTTC
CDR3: CASSAPGTNNYGYTF

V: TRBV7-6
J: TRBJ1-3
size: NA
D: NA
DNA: TGTGCCAGCAGCTTAGCCGGGACCGGTAATGGAAACACCATATATTTT
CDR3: CASSLAGTGNGNTIYF

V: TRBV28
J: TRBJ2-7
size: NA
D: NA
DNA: TGTGCCAGTAGAAGCGGTCCCTACGAGCAGTACTTC
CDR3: CASRSGPYEQYF

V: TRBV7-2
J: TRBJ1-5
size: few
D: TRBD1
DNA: TGTGCCAGCAGCTTAGGTTTGAAGTATTGGGGACAGGGGGTAGTGGCCCAGCATTTT
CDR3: CASSLGLKYWGQGVVAQHF

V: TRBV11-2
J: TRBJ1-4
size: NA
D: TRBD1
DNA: TGTGCCAGCAGCTCACAGGGGATTACTAATGAAAAACTGTTTTTT
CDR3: CASSSQGITNEKLFF

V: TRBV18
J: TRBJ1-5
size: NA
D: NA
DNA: TGTGCCAGCTCACCACCATTAGCTAGCAATCAGCCCCAGCATTTT
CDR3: CASSPPLASNQPQHF